This paragraph covers one T cell receptor beta chain sequence. Germline values: CDR1 SGHNT, CDR2 YYREEE (reference sequence). This CDR3 comprises 12 residues. The V end lost 5 bases, the J end lost 5 bases, and 9 bases lay between the germline ends. Repertoires were generated with immunoSEQ multiplex PCR, while TCRdb's copy carries only in-frame clones and drops some. Of 160,000 or so clones detected, roughly 80% appear once; the ten largest clones hold about 5.3%. These data belong to a study of blood T cell repertoires in COVID-19. Across the whole study: Researchers got acute and convalescent COVID-19 samples from the United States, Italy and Spain.

The sequence derives from a woman between 35 and 50 years old with acute COVID-19. Sequencing was carried out using PBMCs or T cells enriched from blood (not recorded which). The rearrangement joins TRBV5-4 to TRBJ2-3; tentatively, D is TRBD1 (5 bases). CDR3 DNA sequence: TGTGCCAGCAGATCTACAGGAGATACGCAGTATTTT. Residues: CASRSTGDTQYF.